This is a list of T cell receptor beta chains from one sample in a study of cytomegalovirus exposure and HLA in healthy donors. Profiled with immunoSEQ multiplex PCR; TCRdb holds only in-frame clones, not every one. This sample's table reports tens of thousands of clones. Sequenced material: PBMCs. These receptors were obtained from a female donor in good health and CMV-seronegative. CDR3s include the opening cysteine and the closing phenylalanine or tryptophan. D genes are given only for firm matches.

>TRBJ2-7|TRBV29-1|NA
TGCAGCGTCGCGCCCAACAGAGCTATCTACGAGCAGTACTTC
CSVAPNRAIYEQYF
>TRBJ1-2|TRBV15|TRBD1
TGTGCCACCAGCAGAGATATCAGGGGACAGGTGGATGGCTACACCTTC
CATSRDIRGQVDGYTF
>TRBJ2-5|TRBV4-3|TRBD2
TGCGCCAGCAGCCAAAGGCTGAAAAGGCTAGCGGGGGCAGAGACCCAGTACTTC
CASSQRLKRLAGAETQYF
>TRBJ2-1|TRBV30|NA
TGTGCCTGGACGCGGACGGGGAGCTCCTACAATGAGCAGTTCTTC
CAWTRTGSSYNEQFF
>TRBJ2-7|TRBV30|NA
TGTGCCTGGAGGCCTGAGGTATCCTACGAGCAGTACTTC
CAWRPEVSYEQYF
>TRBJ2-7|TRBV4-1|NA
TGCGCCAGCGCTGATGTAGGGGCTCGGAGTGGCGAGCAGTACTTC
CASADVGARSGEQYF
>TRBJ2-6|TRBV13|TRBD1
TGTGCCAGCAGCACCCGGGACAGGGGATTTTCTGGGGCCAACGTCCTGACTTTC
CASSTRDRGFSGANVLTF
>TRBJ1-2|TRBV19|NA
TGTGCCAGTAGTCCCTACCAAGGGGGTTATGGCTACACCTTC
CASSPYQGGYGYTF
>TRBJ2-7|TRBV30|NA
TGTGCCTGGACCCCTTTAAAAGCAGGGTGGGAGCAGTACTTC
CAWTPLKAGWEQYF
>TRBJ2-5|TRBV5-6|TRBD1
TGTGCCAGCAGCCCCACAGGGGTCGGAGAGACCCAGTACTTC
CASSPTGVGETQYF
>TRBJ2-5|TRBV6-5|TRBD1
TGTGCCAGCAGACAGGGGACCAGGGGGACCCAGTACTTC
CASRQGTRGTQYF
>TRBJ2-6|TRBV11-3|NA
TGTGCCAGCAGCTTAGTGTCGAGGTCTGGGGCCAACGTCCTGACTTTC
CASSLVSRSGANVLTF